A selection of T cell receptor beta chains follows, all from one sample in a study of T cell repertoires in cytomegalovirus infection. Their target antigens are unknown. TCRdb itself ran the reads through MiXCR, one entry per CDR3 protein. This sample carries around 300,000 distinct CDR3 sequences, 20% to 25% of them seen once, and the ten largest clones take about an eighth. Sample: cultured PBMCs, taken from culture after CMV antigen stimulation. Receptors were obtained from a human donor in good health (CMV status not recorded). Some clones in this sample may be carry-over from other donors' samples. CDR3s include the opening cysteine and the closing phenylalanine or tryptophan. The D gene is left open where the match is weak. Size is omitted from some rows. Given values are once, few, many or a class for expanded clones.

size: .
D: TRBD2
V: TRBV6-5
J: TRBJ2-1
length: 14
DNA: TGTGCCAGCAGTTCGAGGGGCGGGAGGAATGAGCAGTTCTTC
CDR3: CASSSRGGRNEQFF

size: few
D: .
V: TRBV29-1
J: TRBJ2-7
length: 13
DNA: TGCAGCGTTGCAAAGCCGGGGCTGGGGGAGCAGTACTTC
CDR3: CSVAKPGLGEQYF

size: .
D: TRBD1
V: TRBV20-1
J: TRBJ1-6
length: 15
DNA: TGCAGTGCTAAGCCGGGACAGGGTCGAAATTCACCCCTCCACTTT
CDR3: CSAKPGQGRNSPLHF

size: few
D: .
V: TRBV28
J: TRBJ1-5
length: 14
DNA: TGTGCCAGCAGTTTCGTGACAGGAGGCCAGCCCCAGCATTTT
CDR3: CASSFVTGGQPQHF

size: few
D: TRBD2
V: TRBV7-2
J: TRBJ2-5
length: 16
DNA: TGTGCCAGCAGCTTACACCCTGGACTAGCGTTAGAGACCCAGTACTTC
CDR3: CASSLHPGLALETQYF

size: few
D: .
V: TRBV6-5
J: TRBJ2-1
length: 12
DNA: TGTGCCAGCAGTTACTCTGGGTATGAGCAGTTCTTC
CDR3: CASSYSGYEQFF

size: .
D: .
V: TRBV7-2
J: TRBJ1-4
length: 13
DNA: TGTGCCAGCAGCTTAAGGACTAATGAAAAACTGTTTTTT
CDR3: CASSLRTNEKLFF

size: .
D: .
V: TRBV20-1
J: TRBJ2-3
length: 15
DNA: TGCAGTGCTAGACAACTAGCCACTAGCACAGATACGCAGTATTTT
CDR3: CSARQLATSTDTQYF

size: .
D: .
V: TRBV9
J: TRBJ2-7
length: 15
DNA: TGTGCCAGCAGCGAGGGAATAGCGGACTCACCGAGACAGTACTTC
CDR3: CASSEGIADSPRQYF

size: many
D: TRBD2
V: TRBV7-2
J: TRBJ2-2
length: 17
DNA: TGTGCCAGCAGCCTGGGGGCGGGAGGACGTAACACCGGGGAGCTGTTTTTT
CDR3: CASSLGAGGRNTGELFF

size: few
D: TRBD2
V: TRBV20-1
J: TRBJ2-1
length: 19
DNA: TGCAGTGCTAGAGTCCAGGGACTAGCGGGCCGTAGCTCCTACAATGAGCAGTTCTTC
CDR3: CSARVQGLAGRSSYNEQFF

size: .
D: .
V: TRBV5-1
J: TRBJ2-1
length: 15
DNA: TGCGCCAGCAGCTTTCTGGGCCTGGAAGAGGGGGAGCAGTTCTTC
CDR3: CASSFLGLEEGEQFF

size: many
D: .
V: TRBV7-8
J: TRBJ2-7
length: 15
DNA: TGTGCCAGCAGCTTAAGGATAGAATTGCCCTACGAGCAGTACTTC
CDR3: CASSLRIELPYEQYF

size: .
D: TRBD2
V: TRBV19
J: TRBJ2-1
length: 17
DNA: TGTGCCAGTAGTTCTGGACTAGCGGGAGAGTTATACAATGAGCAGTTCTTC
CDR3: CASSSGLAGELYNEQFF

size: .
D: TRBD2
V: TRBV12-3/TRBV12-4
J: TRBJ2-1
length: 16
DNA: TGTGCCAGCAGCTCTCTAGCGGGAGGGCGAAACAATGAGCAGTTCTTC
CDR3: CASSSLAGGRNNEQFF

size: .
D: TRBD1
V: TRBV12-3/TRBV12-4
J: TRBJ2-2
length: 16
DNA: TGTGCCAGCAGTCGCCCGCGGGGACAGGGCCCCGGGGAGCTGTTTTTT
CDR3: CASSRPRGQGPGELFF

size: few
D: TRBD1
V: TRBV12-3/TRBV12-4
J: TRBJ2-2
length: 16
DNA: TGTGCCAGCAGTTCCCGAGGACAGGGAAAAACCGGGGAGCTGTTTTTT
CDR3: CASSSRGQGKTGELFF

size: .
D: .
V: TRBV29-1
J: TRBJ2-5
length: 12
DNA: TGCAGCGTTAACCCATACCAAGAGACCCAGTACTTC
CDR3: CSVNPYQETQYF

size: .
D: .
V: TRBV7-2
J: TRBJ1-1
length: 15
DNA: TGTGCCAGCAGCTTAGGTCCAGGCGAAGGGACTGAAGCTTTCTTT
CDR3: CASSLGPGEGTEAFF

size: few
D: .
V: TRBV28
J: TRBJ2-7
length: 14
DNA: TGTGCCAGCAGTTTTGGGGTCGGCTCCTACGAGCAGTACTTC
CDR3: CASSFGVGSYEQYF

size: many
D: TRBD2
V: TRBV20-1
J: TRBJ2-1
length: 14
DNA: TGCAGTGCTCTCGGGAGGCTCCTGTACAATGAGCAGTTCTTC
CDR3: CSALGRLLYNEQFF

size: .
D: .
V: TRBV6-6
J: TRBJ2-7
length: 14
DNA: TGTGCCAGCAGTGGGGCTGGACTACGCTACGAGCAGTACTTC
CDR3: CASSGAGLRYEQYF

size: .
D: .
V: TRBV7-2
J: TRBJ2-5
length: 14
DNA: TGTGCCAGCAGCTTAGTTGTCGGCCAAGAGACCCAGTACTTC
CDR3: CASSLVVGQETQYF

size: many
D: .
V: TRBV7-2
J: TRBJ2-5
length: 13
DNA: TGTGCCAGCAGCAGGACAAAGCAAGAGACCCAGTACTTC
CDR3: CASSRTKQETQYF

size: .
D: .
V: TRBV4-1
J: TRBJ1-2
length: 14
DNA: TGCGCCAGCAGCCACCGTTATCCTAACTATGGCTACACCTTC
CDR3: CASSHRYPNYGYTF

size: few
D: .
V: TRBV12-3/TRBV12-4
J: TRBJ2-1
length: 15
DNA: TGTGCCAGCACCACGGGACTCCGCTCCTACAATGAGCAGTTCTTC
CDR3: CASTTGLRSYNEQFF

size: .
D: .
V: TRBV7-2
J: TRBJ1-1
length: 15
DNA: TGTGCCAGCAGCTGGCGAGGGGGTAGAAACACTGAAGCTTTCTTT
CDR3: CASSWRGGRNTEAFF

size: few
D: .
V: TRBV13
J: TRBJ2-2
length: 17
DNA: TGTGCCAGCAGCTTACGGGGAAGCAAGATCATTCCAGGGGAGCTGTTTTTT
CDR3: CASSLRGSKIIPGELFF

size: few
D: .
V: TRBV7-2
J: TRBJ1-2
length: 13
DNA: TGTGCCAGCAGCTCCTCGGGGAGCTATGGCTACACCTTC
CDR3: CASSSSGSYGYTF

size: few
D: .
V: TRBV20-1
J: TRBJ2-3
length: 13
DNA: TGCAGTGCTCCGGCTCTGCGCACAGATACGCAGTATTTT
CDR3: CSAPALRTDTQYF

size: .
D: .
V: TRBV6-2/TRBV6-3
J: TRBJ1-2
length: 13
DNA: TGTGCCAGCAGTCGATCCAGGAACTATGGCTACACCTTC
CDR3: CASSRSRNYGYTF

size: many
D: TRBD2
V: TRBV6-2/TRBV6-3
J: TRBJ2-1
length: 16
DNA: TGTGCCAGCACCCCCCCAGGGGCGGGAGGAAACAATGAGCAGTTCTTC
CDR3: CASTPPGAGGNNEQFF

size: .
D: .
V: TRBV19
J: TRBJ1-2
length: 15
DNA: TGTGCCAGTAGTGCTGGGACGGGAGCTAACTATGGCTACACCTTC
CDR3: CASSAGTGANYGYTF

size: many
D: TRBD2
V: TRBV6-2/TRBV6-3
J: TRBJ2-4
length: 14
DNA: TGTGCCAGCAGTTTAAGCGGGAGGAAAAACATTCAGTACTTC
CDR3: CASSLSGRKNIQYF

size: .
D: .
V: TRBV28
J: TRBJ1-1
length: 15
DNA: TGTGCCAGCAGCCTAAGGGGACGGTTGAACACTGAAGCTTTCTTT
CDR3: CASSLRGRLNTEAFF

size: .
D: TRBD1
V: TRBV14
J: TRBJ1-3
length: 16
DNA: TGTGCCAGCAGCTATGACCAGGGGGGCTCTGGAAACACCATATATTTT
CDR3: CASSYDQGGSGNTIYF

size: .
D: TRBD2
V: TRBV10-3
J: TRBJ2-2
length: 18
DNA: TGTGCCACGCGGGGGACTAGCGGGAGGAATTATAACACCGGGGAGCTGTTTTTT
CDR3: CATRGTSGRNYNTGELFF

size: .
D: .
V: TRBV7-7
J: TRBJ2-3
length: 15
DNA: TGTGCTAGCAGCTTAGGAGCCGGGTTCACAGATACGCAGTATTTT
CDR3: CASSLGAGFTDTQYF

size: many
D: .
V: TRBV7-2
J: TRBJ2-1
length: 13
DNA: TGTGCCAGCAGCTTGGAGGGTTTCAGTGAGCAGTTCTTC
CDR3: CASSLEGFSEQFF

size: .
D: .
V: TRBV28
J: TRBJ2-2
length: 15
DNA: TGTGCCAGCAGTTTTGCAGGGGCAGGGGCCGGGGAGCTGTTTTTT
CDR3: CASSFAGAGAGELFF

size: few
D: .
V: TRBV7-4
J: TRBJ2-2
length: 16
DNA: TGTGCCAGCAGCCCAACAGGGAGGAGGCCAATCGGGGAGCTGTTTTTT
CDR3: CASSPTGRRPIGELFF

size: .
D: .
V: TRBV29-1
J: TRBJ1-2
length: 12
DNA: TGCAGCGTCCTTGGCCAGGACTATGGCTACACCTTC
CDR3: CSVLGQDYGYTF

size: many
D: TRBD2
V: TRBV12-3/TRBV12-4
J: TRBJ2-5
length: 13
DNA: TGTGCCAGCAGTATTAGCGGGACTGAGACCCAGTACTTC
CDR3: CASSISGTETQYF

size: .
D: .
V: TRBV4-1
J: TRBJ1-1
length: 16
DNA: TGCGCCAGCAGCCAAGATAGGCGATTGTCGGGCACTGAAGCTTTCTTT
CDR3: CASSQDRRLSGTEAFF

size: .
D: TRBD1
V: TRBV11-2
J: TRBJ2-7
length: 14
DNA: TGTGCCAGCAGACGACAGGGGGCTAGGTACGAGCAGTACTTC
CDR3: CASRRQGARYEQYF